These 5 T cell receptor beta chains share one sample of origin, sequenced in a study of T and B cells in COVID-19 patients. Multiplex PCR with BIOMED2 TRB-A/B primer pools amplified TRB rearrangements. From the multiplex PCR reads, TCRdb called clonotypes with MiXCR, one entry per CDR3 protein. The sample has 10,000 or so distinct CDR3 sequences; 33% are singletons. Each TRB amplification used roughly 230-550 ng of genomic DNA from blood. The sample consisted of blood. Source of these receptors: a human donor with active COVID-19.

This clonotype was detected a few times. The chain employs TRBV6-6 and TRBJ1-3; no clear D gene. The CDR3 has 13 amino acids. Per germline, CDR1 MNHNY and CDR2 SVGAGI (reference sequence). The CDR3 region is CGGASLPGNTIYF. CDR3 sequence (DNA): TGTGGGGGAGCATCTCTACCTGGAAACACCATATATTTT.

This clonotype is labeled medium-sized. This chain connects TRBV5-6 to TRBJ2-7; the D is unclear. Trimming took off 1 base at V and 3 bases at J, with 11 bases between the two ends. CDR3 size: 14 residues. Germline CDR1 is SGHDT and CDR2 is YYEEEE. CDR3 in DNA: TGTGCCAGCAGCTTGCCCCACAGATTCTACGAGCAGTACTTC. It specifies CASSLPHRFYEQYF.

In this sample, this clonotype turned up a few times. The rearrangement uses TRBV18 and TRBJ1-2, with D possibly being TRBD1 (5 bases). The CDR3 is 14 amino acids. Trimming left V 4 bases short and J 5 bases short, with 14 bases between. Looked up from germline, CDR1 is KGHSH and CDR2 is LQKENI. The CDR3 loop is CASSRDLIEYGYTF. In nucleotides, the CDR3 is TGTGCCAGCTCACGGGACTTAATTGAATATGGCTACACCTTC.

As concerns this clonotype: A much bigger clone sits one base away, suggesting this may be a read error. This likely comes from a read error, as the CDR3 has no conserved phenylalanine or tryptophan at its end. The DNA is omitted, as the CDR3 cannot be located on it reliably, and the CDR3 follows TCRdb's listing. This chain uses TRBV18 with TRBJ2-7; the table's D call TRBD1 went unverified against the DNA. The CDR3 numbers 12 amino acids, ends counted. Germline CDR1 is KGHSH and CDR2 is LQKENI. CDR3 loop: CASSPGQGGEYL.

The gene calls are TRBV6-5 and TRBJ1-2; tentative D call: TRBD1 (5 bases). Germline values: CDR1 MNHEY, CDR2 SVGAGI. CDR3 length: 16 amino acids. V lost 6 bases and J lost 2, with 19 bases in between. CDR3 amino acids: CASSPVTGTANYGYTF. In nucleotides, the CDR3 is TGTGCCAGCAGCCCCGTAACCGGGACGGCGAACTATGGCTACACCTTC.